A single sample gave rise to the 17 T cell receptor beta chains below, sequenced in a study of cytomegalovirus exposure and HLA in healthy donors. Vbeta (60) and Jbeta (13) primers were used in the PCR. Produced via immunoSEQ multiplex PCR; TCRdb's table is partial and in-frame only. The sample comprises roughly 180,000 clones, roughly 85% of which are singletons, and 1.3% rests with the top ten. The sample consisted of PBMCs. These receptor sequences come from a young man in good health and CMV-seronegative.

Worth noting for this clone: In the same sample, other DNA sequences code for this CDR3. The rearrangement uses TRBV5-6 and TRBJ2-7, with D possibly matching TRBD1 (6 bases). Looked up from germline, CDR1 is SGHDT and CDR2 is YYEEEE. V shed 0 bases and J shed 5 bases, with 12 bases lying between them. The CDR3 spans 14 residues. DNA for the CDR3: TGTGCCAGCAGCTTGGGGGGCAGGGGCGACGAGCAGTACTTC. Amino acid sequence: CASSLGGRGDEQYF.

V gene TRBV21-1 combines with J gene TRBJ2-7; the table names TRBD2, a call not compared with the DNA. TRBV21-1 is annotated as a pseudogene. CDR3 length: 17 residues. Here the CDR3 reads CASSKGVSGADSYEQYF. CDR3 nucleotide sequence: TGTGCCAGCAGCAAGGGGGTGAGCGGGGCGGACTCCTACGAGCAGTACTTC.

The chain recombines TRBV6-5 with TRBJ2-5; 14 bases align to TRBD2. Looked up from germline, CDR1 is MNHEY and CDR2 is SVGAGI. Germline trimming cut 4 bases from V and 4 bases from J; bases unmatched to any gene: 5. This CDR3 region has 16 residues. The CDR3 coding sequence is TGTGCCAGCAGTTCCCCGGGACTAGCGGGGGTAGAGACCCAGTACTTC. It codes for CASSSPGLAGVETQYF.

V gene TRBV2 combines with J gene TRBJ2-3; TRBD2 agrees at 11 bases. The V and J ends lost 6 bases and 1 base, in that order; junction bases with no gene match: 15. Germline CDR1 and CDR2: SNHLY and FYNNEI. This CDR3 spans 19 amino acids. The CDR3 DNA follows: TGTGCCAGCAGGATAGCGGGAGGGCGGATCTTAGGACGCACAGATACGCAGTATTTT. This encodes CASRIAGGRILGRTDTQYF.

The gene calls are TRBV6-6 and TRBJ2-5; D is possibly TRBD1 (5 bases). The germline V gene has CDR1 MNHNY and CDR2 SVGAGI (reference sequence). The CDR3 runs to 15 residues. V was clipped by 0 bases and J by 5 bases, with 13 bases between them. The CDR3 nucleotides are TGTGCCAGCAGTTACTCGACAGATTACGGGGAGACCCAGTACTTC. This sequence encodes CASSYSTDYGETQYF.

Turning to this clone: One end of the junction fails to match germline, which may point to a read error. The genes are TRBV7-7 and TRBJ2-5; TRBD1 matches at 9 bases. The CDR3 runs to 15 residues. CDR1 and CDR2 (germline): SSHAT, FNYEAQ (reference sequence). Here the CDR3 reads CASSEQGALRETQYF. Here the CDR3 DNA reads TGTGCTAGCAGCGAACAGGGGGCACTTAGGGAGACCCAGTACTTC.

This clone was observed a handful of times. This chain joins TRBV4-3 and TRBJ2-2; D gene ambiguous. This CDR3 has 14 residues. V dropped 4 bases and J dropped 8 bases, with 14 bases sitting between them. Per germline, CDR1 LGHNA and CDR2 YSLEER. CDR3 residues: CASSPIRGAGELFF. The CDR3 DNA reads TGCGCCAGCAGCCCCATTCGCGGTGCTGGGGAGCTGTTTTTT.

The gene calls are TRBV30 and TRBJ2-7, with TRBD2 identical over 7 bases. V gave up 6 bases and J gave up 6 bases; unmatched junction bases: 11. This CDR3 has 13 residues. Germline V CDR1 and CDR2: GTSNPN, SVGIG (reference sequence). CDR3 protein: CACTWGGPLEQYF. CDR3 DNA sequence: TGTGCCTGTACGTGGGGAGGGCCCCTCGAGCAGTACTTC. Filled out from reference TRBV30 and TRBJ2-7, the complete variable domain reads SQTIHQWPATLVQPVGSPLSLECTVEGTSNPNLYWYRQAAGRGLQLLFYSVGIGQISSEVPQNLSASRPQDRQFILSSKKLLLSDSGFYLCACTWGGPLEQYFGPGTRLTVT.

The chain couples TRBV6-6 to TRBJ1-2; 8 nucleotides agree with TRBD1. V was pared by 9 bases and J by 0 bases, with 12 bases of the junction left unmatched. The CDR3 is made up of 16 amino acids. Germline CDR1 is MNHNY and CDR2 is SVGAGI (reference sequence). The CDR3 DNA follows: TGTGCCAGACACAATAAAGGGGACAGGACTAACTATGGCTACACCTTC. This translates into CARHNKGDRTNYGYTF.

The chain employs TRBV2 and TRBJ1-2; D gene ambiguous. This CDR3 region has 13 residues. Germline CDR1 reads SNHLY; CDR2 reads FYNNEI. V was cut by 5 bases and J by 0 bases, with 7 bases left in between. CDR3 residues: CASSPGSNYGYTF. CDR3 DNA sequence: TGTGCCAGCAGTCCGGGATCTAACTATGGCTACACCTTC.

This clone was seen a single time. The V gene is TRBV11-3, the J gene TRBJ2-1; the D gene is possibly TRBD2 (6 bases). This CDR3 spans 13 amino acids. CDR1 is SGHNT and CDR2 is YENEEA in the germline V gene. Trimming took off 5 bases at V and 9 bases at J, with 14 bases between the two ends. The CDR3 DNA reads as TGTGCCAGCAGCCCCCGGGAGAATTCTGAGCAGTTCTTC. Protein product: CASSPRENSEQFF.

This rearrangement joins TRBV28 to TRBJ1-5, with 9 bases lining up with TRBD1. The J segment lost 5 bases and the V segment lost 5 bases, leaving 4 bases of the junction unmatched. Germline V gene data show CDR1 as MDHEN and CDR2 as SYDVKM. The CDR3 is made up of 14 amino acids. In DNA, the CDR3 is TGTGCCAGCAGTCCCACAGGGGGCTATCAGCCCCAGCATTTT. It specifies CASSPTGGYQPQHF.

This clone was detected only once. The chain is built from TRBV27 and TRBJ2-1, with 8 bases that match TRBD1. CDR3 length: 17 amino acids. The V gene's germline CDR1 is MNHEY and CDR2 SMNVEV (reference sequence). The V segment lost 5 bases and the J segment 0 bases; nucleotides outside the gene matches: 9. CDR3 coding DNA: TGTGCCAGCAGTAACCCGGACAGGGAAAACTCCTACAATGAGCAGTTCTTC. Translating gives CASSNPDRENSYNEQFF.

The genes are TRBV6-4 and TRBJ2-3; D possibly corresponds to TRBD2 (5 bases). This CDR3 is built from 16 residues. V shed 7 bases and J shed 0 bases, with 17 bases lying between them. Germline CDR1 MRHNA, CDR2 SNTAGT. In nucleotides, the CDR3 is TGTGCCAGCACCCACCGATGCGGGCCTAGCACAGATACGCAGTATTTT. It yields the protein CASTHRCGPSTDTQYF.

This clone was counted between two and nine times. The chain recombines TRBV5-6 with TRBJ1-2; 7 bases line up with TRBD1. Germline assignment: CDR1 SGHDT and CDR2 YYEEEE. The CDR3 is 12 residues long. V lost 5 bases to trimming and J lost 8 bases; unmatched junction nucleotides: 6. The DNA for the CDR3 is TGTGCCAGCAGAAGACAGGGAAAGGGCTACACCTTC. It is translated as CASRRQGKGYTF.

This clone turned up a few times. The chain couples TRBV9 to TRBJ1-5; tentatively, D is TRBD1 (6 bases). With 0 bases removed from V and 7 bases from J, the gap between germline ends came to 11 bases. In germline, CDR1 is SGDLS, CDR2 YYNGEE. The length of the CDR3 is 14 residues. The CDR3 nucleotides are TGTGCCAGCAGCGTAGAGGCAGGGGCGCAGCCCCAGCATTTT. It codes for CASSVEAGAQPQHF.

This sequence joins TRBV5-6 and TRBJ2-5; 7 nucleotides align to TRBD2. The CDR3 has 12 residues. Germline CDR1 and CDR2: SGHDT and YYEEEE. Germline trimming cut 0 bases from V and 13 bases from J; bases unmatched to any gene: 6. The CDR3 region has the DNA TGTGCCAGCAGCTTGGGGGACTACAAGGCGTACTTC. Translation: CASSLGDYKAYF.